This T cell receptor beta chain was observed in a study of blood T cell repertoires in COVID-19. Some clones are missing from TCRdb's copy, which holds only in-frame ones; the method was immunoSEQ multiplex PCR. This sample has hundreds of thousands of clones; 88% occur once, and the top ten carry roughly an eighth. Germline V gives CDR1 MNHEY, CDR2 SMNVEV (reference sequence). V lost 4 bases to trimming and J lost 7 bases, with 14 bases between them. This CDR3 comprises 14 residues. V usage is TRBV27 and J usage is TRBJ2-1; tentatively, D is TRBD1 (5 bases). This sequence was found in a woman aged 50 to 60 with COVID-19, enrolled during active disease. Sequencing input: peripheral blood. As DNA, the CDR3 is TGTGCCAGCAGTTACAGTCCAGGGCTAAATGAGCAGTTCTTC. Translation: CASSYSPGLNEQFF.